The 6 T cell receptor beta chains in this list originate from one sample, sequenced in a study of T-cell reconstitution after alpha-beta-depleted transplantation in children. As it was prepared, the TCRbeta library received unique molecular identifiers. One entry per CDR3 protein results from TCRdb running MiXCR on the PCR reads. The sample holds 900,000 or so distinct CDR3 sequences, 16% seen once. The sequenced sample was PBMCs, mostly from graft donor cells, obtained 360 days after TCRalphabeta/CD19-depleted stem cell transplant. Receptor source: a male patient between 5 and 17 years old who had a stem cell transplant for acute lymphoblastic leukemia, so the T cells may come from the graft donor.

The genes are TRBV30 and TRBJ1-1; a weak D match, TRBD1 (5 bases). Trimming left V 7 bases short and J 4 bases short, with 10 bases between. The CDR3 is made up of 11 amino acids. From germline, CDR1 is GTSNPN and CDR2 SVGIG (reference sequence). The CDR3 here is CAYGTLTEAFF. The CDR3 DNA sequence: TGTGCCTACGGGACCCTCACTGAAGCTTTCTTT.

This rearrangement joins TRBV20-1 to TRBJ2-1; D might be TRBD1 (5 bases). V was clipped by 6 bases and J by 0 bases, with 18 bases between them. Per germline, CDR1 DFQATT and CDR2 SNEGSKA (reference sequence). This CDR3 is 16 amino acids long. CDR3: CSAIHLQGSSYNEQFF. The DNA for the CDR3 is TGCAGTGCCATTCACCTCCAGGGTAGCTCCTACAATGAGCAGTTCTTC.

V gene TRBV6-1 combines with J gene TRBJ2-3; possibly TRBD2 for D (5 bases). The germline gives CDR1 MNHNS, CDR2 SASEGT. The CDR3 sequence is 16 residues long. Trimming shortened V by 2 bases and J by 2 bases, and 14 bases separated the two germline ends. DNA of the CDR3: TGTGCCAGCAGTGAAAGAACTAGGGCATACACAGATACGCAGTATTTT. It codes for CASSERTRAYTDTQYF.

This clonotype was counted only a few times. The chain recombines TRBV5-1 with TRBJ1-1; D remains unclear. The length of the CDR3 is 14 residues. With 0 bases removed from V and 8 bases from J, the gap between germline ends came to 14 bases. Germline assignment: CDR1 SGHRS and CDR2 YFSETQ. CDR3 DNA: TGCGCCAGCAGCTTGGTCCAAAGCACTCGCGAAGCTTTCTTT. The encoded protein is CASSLVQSTREAFF.

The V gene is TRBV6-2 or TRBV6-3, the J gene TRBJ1-2, with 8 bases matching TRBD1. The trim removed 0 bases at V and 12 bases at J, leaving 6 bases unmatched. The CDR3 runs to 13 residues. Per the germline V gene, CDR1 is MNHEY and CDR2 is SVGEGT. The CDR3 reads CASSYSTGEGDTF. CDR3 bases: TGTGCCAGCAGTTACTCGACAGGGGAGGGCGACACCTTC.

This clonotype was counted only a few times. CDR3 region: CASSRGTSVTGELFF. CDR3 bases: TGTGCCAGCAGTAGAGGGACTAGCGTCACCGGGGAGCTGTTTTTT. This chain uses TRBV12-3 or TRBV12-4 with TRBJ2-2; 10 nucleotides line up with TRBD2. V trimming: 5 bases; J trimming: 4 bases; junction bases outside the gene matches: 4. The CDR3 sequence is 15 residues long.